This T cell receptor beta chain was identified during a study of cytomegalovirus exposure and HLA in healthy donors. Study outcomes and limitations: Researchers reported in a later analysis that a missense DCLRE1C variant was tied to TCR beta V- and J-gene trimming. In all likelihood, a cluster of highly shared sequence variants was a sequencing artifact.

Regarding this clone: The antigen remains unidentified.

A multiplex PCR was run with 60 Vbeta primers and 13 Jbeta primers. The repertoire was sequenced with immunoSEQ multiplex PCR; TCRdb's copy has only in-frame clones and lacks some. This table holds 150,000 to 200,000 clones, around 80% found once. V lost 0 bases, J lost 3 bases, and 2 bases stayed unmatched. Germline assignment: CDR1 SGDLS and CDR2 YYNGEE. The CDR3 totals 16 residues. The chain couples TRBV9 to TRBJ2-1; TRBD2 aligns across 11 bases. The receptor was derived from a woman aged 45-65 years in good health and CMV-seronegative. The source material was PBMCs. DNA of the CDR3: TGTGCCAGCAGCGTAGAGGGGACTAGCGGCTACAATGAGCAGTTCTTC. Protein product: CASSVEGTSGYNEQFF.